This TCR beta chain was identified during a study of human T cells and chemical hapten exposure. About the study: Each week of the roughly 24-week study, patients had diphenylcyclopropenone applied to the scalp. Small differences in pooled library volume mainly drove the variation in TCR yields per sample.

CDR1 and CDR2 (germline): SGDLS, YYNGEE. The CDR3 runs 15 residues. V was pared by 0 bases and J by 6 bases, with 6 bases of the junction left unmatched. With respect to this clonotype: The antigen is not known.

Time point meaning: patch test 3, about 24 weeks after DPC sensitization. The sample's treatment: therapeutic diphenylcyclopropenone sensitization with weekly scalp DPC. Study-level points and caveats: Compared to controls, expanded TCRs made significantly more large clusters of similar CDR3s.

Original data processing: Counting gave a median of around 100,000 TCRs per sample, with values ranging from 23,224 to 690,600. A single record per CDR3 protein comes from TCRdb applying MiXCR to the RACE reads. These V and J calls originate from TCRdb's pipeline instead of the authors' own analysis. The table records about 190,000 distinct CDR3 sequences, around 23% of them present only once. V and J are TRBV9 and TRBJ2-1; TRBD2 matches 7 bases. This TCR derives from a woman aged 40-49 years with alopecia areata. Some clones in this sample may be carry-over from other donors' samples. The sample here was whole blood, taken in connection with sensitization to the hapten diphenylcyclopropenone (DPC). CDR3 in amino acids: CASSVAWGGPNEQFF. In DNA, the CDR3 is TGTGCCAGCAGCGTAGCTTGGGGGGGACCCAATGAGCAGTTCTTC.